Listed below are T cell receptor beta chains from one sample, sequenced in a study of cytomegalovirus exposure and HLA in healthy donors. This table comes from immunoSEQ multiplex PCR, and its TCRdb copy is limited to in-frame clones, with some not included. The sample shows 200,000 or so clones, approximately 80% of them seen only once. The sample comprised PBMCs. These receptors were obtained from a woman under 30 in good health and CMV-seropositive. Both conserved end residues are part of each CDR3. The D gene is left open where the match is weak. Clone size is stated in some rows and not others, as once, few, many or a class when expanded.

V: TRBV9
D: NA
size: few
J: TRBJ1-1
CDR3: CASTEGRMNTEAFF
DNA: TGTGCCAGTACAGAGGGTAGAATGAACACTGAAGCTTTCTTT

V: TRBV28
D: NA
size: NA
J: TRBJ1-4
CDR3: CASSLRGPTTNEKLFF
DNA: TGTGCCAGCAGTTTAAGGGGCCCAACAACTAATGAAAAACTGTTTTTT

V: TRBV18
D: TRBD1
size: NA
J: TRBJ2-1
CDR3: CASSTGQGNEQFF
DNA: TGTGCCAGCTCAACGGGACAGGGTAATGAGCAGTTCTTC

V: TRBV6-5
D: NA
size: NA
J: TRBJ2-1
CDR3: CASRPTGTGTNEQFF
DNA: TGTGCCAGCAGGCCCACGGGAACAGGGACCAATGAGCAGTTCTTC

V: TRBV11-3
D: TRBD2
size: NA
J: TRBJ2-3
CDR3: CASSSKKLAGGFTDTQYF
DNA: TGTGCCAGCAGCTCGAAAAAGCTAGCGGGGGGTTTCACAGATACGCAGTATTTT

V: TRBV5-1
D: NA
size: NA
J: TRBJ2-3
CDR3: CASSKEPPVTDTQYF
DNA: TGCGCCAGCAGTAAGGAGCCCCCGGTGACAGATACGCAGTATTTT

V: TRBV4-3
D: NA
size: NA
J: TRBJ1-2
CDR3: CASSQVTGQNYGYTF
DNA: TGCGCCAGCAGCCAAGTAACAGGACAGAACTATGGCTACACCTTC

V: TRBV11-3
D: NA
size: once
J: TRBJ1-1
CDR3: CASSPRGWGTGTEAFF
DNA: TGTGCCAGCAGCCCAAGAGGTTGGGGCACAGGCACTGAAGCTTTCTTT

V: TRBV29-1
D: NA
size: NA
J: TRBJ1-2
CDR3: CSVEGTYGYTF
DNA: TGCAGCGTTGAAGGTACTTATGGCTACACCTTC

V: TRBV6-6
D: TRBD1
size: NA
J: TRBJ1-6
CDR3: CASSPRTGGSGSPLHF
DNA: TGTGCCAGCAGTCCCCGGACAGGGGGTAGCGGTTCACCCCTCCACTTT

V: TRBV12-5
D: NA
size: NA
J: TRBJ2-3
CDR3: CASGLPIGNTDTQYF
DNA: TGTGCTAGTGGTTTGCCCATCGGGAACACAGATACGCAGTATTTT

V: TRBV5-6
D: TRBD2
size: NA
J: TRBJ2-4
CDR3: CASSFRSSGFLAKNIQYF
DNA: TGTGCCAGCAGCTTCAGGTCTAGCGGGTTCCTAGCCAAAAACATTCAGTACTTC

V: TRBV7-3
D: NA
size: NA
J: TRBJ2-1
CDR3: CASSPSQGQYNEQFF
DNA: TGTGCCAGCAGCCCTAGCCAGGGACAATACAATGAGCAGTTCTTC

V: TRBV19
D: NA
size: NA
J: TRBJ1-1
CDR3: CASSALRGGTEAFF
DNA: TGTGCCAGTAGTGCCTTGAGGGGGGGCACTGAAGCTTTCTTT

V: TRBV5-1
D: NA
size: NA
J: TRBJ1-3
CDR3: CASRPLSGGGNTIYF
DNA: TGCGCCAGCAGGCCCCTGTCGGGAGGTGGAAACACCATATATTTT

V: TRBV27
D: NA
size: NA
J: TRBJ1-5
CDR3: CASNNLTGNQPQHF
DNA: TGTGCCAGCAACAACTTAACAGGGAATCAGCCCCAGCATTTT

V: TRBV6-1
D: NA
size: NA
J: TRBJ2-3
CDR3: CASRERRGQADTQYF
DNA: TGTGCCAGCAGGGAGAGGCGGGGGCAGGCAGATACGCAGTATTTT

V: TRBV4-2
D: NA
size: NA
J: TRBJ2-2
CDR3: CASSQLALTGELFF
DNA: TGTGCCAGCAGCCAACTAGCCCTCACCGGGGAGCTGTTTTTT

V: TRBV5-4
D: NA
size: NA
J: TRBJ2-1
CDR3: CASSLGGLSGNEQFF
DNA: TGTGCCAGCAGCTTGGGGGGGCTATCGGGCAATGAGCAGTTCTTC

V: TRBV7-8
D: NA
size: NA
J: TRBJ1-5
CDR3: CATSGGGFNQPQHF
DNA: TGTGCCACCTCCGGGGGGGGGTTCAATCAGCCCCAGCATTTT

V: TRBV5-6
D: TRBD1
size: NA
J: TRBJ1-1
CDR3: CASSHGQGHAGTEAFF
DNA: TGTGCCAGCAGTCACGGACAGGGGCATGCTGGCACTGAAGCTTTCTTT

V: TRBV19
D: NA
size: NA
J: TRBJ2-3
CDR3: CASSIEGGRTDTQYF
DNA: TGTGCCAGTAGTATAGAGGGGGGTAGGACAGATACGCAGTATTTT

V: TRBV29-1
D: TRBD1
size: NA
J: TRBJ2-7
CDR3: CSVEGDRAYEQYF
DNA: TGCAGCGTTGAGGGGGACAGAGCTTACGAGCAGTACTTC

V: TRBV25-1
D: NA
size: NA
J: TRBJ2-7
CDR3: CASSLQGLGNEQYF
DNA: TGTGCCAGCAGCCTACAGGGTCTAGGTAACGAGCAGTACTTC

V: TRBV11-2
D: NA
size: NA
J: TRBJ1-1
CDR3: CASSLRGGDTEAFF
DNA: TGTGCCAGCAGCTTACGAGGGGGAGACACTGAAGCTTTCTTT

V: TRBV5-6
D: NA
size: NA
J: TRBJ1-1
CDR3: CASSTSPVREPEAFF
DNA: TGTGCCAGCAGCACCTCCCCAGTCCGGGAGCCAGAAGCTTTCTTT

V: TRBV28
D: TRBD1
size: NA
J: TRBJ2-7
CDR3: CASSSGQGDSYEQYF
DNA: TGTGCCAGCAGTTCAGGACAGGGTGATAGTTACGAGCAGTACTTC

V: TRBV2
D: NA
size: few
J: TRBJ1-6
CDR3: CASSGGMGSYNSPLHF
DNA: TGTGCCAGCAGTGGCGGGATGGGCTCCTATAATTCACCCCTCCACTTT

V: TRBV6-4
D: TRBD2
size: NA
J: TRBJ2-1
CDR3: CASSDSTSGGGGNEQFF
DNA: TGTGCCAGCAGTGACTCGACCAGCGGGGGGGGTGGCAATGAGCAGTTCTTC

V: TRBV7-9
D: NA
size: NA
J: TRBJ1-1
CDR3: CASSLGDREAFF
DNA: TGTGCCAGCAGCCTAGGAGACAGGGAAGCTTTCTTT